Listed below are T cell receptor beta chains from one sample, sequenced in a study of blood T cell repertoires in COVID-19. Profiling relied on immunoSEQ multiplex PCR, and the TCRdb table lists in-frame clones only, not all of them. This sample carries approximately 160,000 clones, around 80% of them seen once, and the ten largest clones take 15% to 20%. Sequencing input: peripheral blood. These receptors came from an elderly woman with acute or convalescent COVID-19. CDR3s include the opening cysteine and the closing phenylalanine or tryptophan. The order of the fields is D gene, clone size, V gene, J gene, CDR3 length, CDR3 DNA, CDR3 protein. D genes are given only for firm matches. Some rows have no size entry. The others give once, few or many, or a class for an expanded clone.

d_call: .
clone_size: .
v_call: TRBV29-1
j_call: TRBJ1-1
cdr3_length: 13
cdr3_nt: TGCAGCGTTGAGGCCAGGGATTGGACTGAAGCTTTCTTT
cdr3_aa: CSVEARDWTEAFF

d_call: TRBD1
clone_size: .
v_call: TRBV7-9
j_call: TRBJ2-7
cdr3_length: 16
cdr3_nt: TGTGCCAGCAGCTTAGAGGTGGGACAGGGAGAGTACGAGCAGTACTTC
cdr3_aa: CASSLEVGQGEYEQYF

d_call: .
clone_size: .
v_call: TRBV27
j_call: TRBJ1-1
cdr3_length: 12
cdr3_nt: TGTGCCAGCAGCCACATGAACACTGAAGCTTTCTTT
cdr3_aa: CASSHMNTEAFF

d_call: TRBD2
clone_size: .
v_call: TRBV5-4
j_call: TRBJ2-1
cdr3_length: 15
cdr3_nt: TGTGCCAGCAGCACCACTAGCGGATACTACAATGAGCAGTTCTTC
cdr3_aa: CASSTTSGYYNEQFF

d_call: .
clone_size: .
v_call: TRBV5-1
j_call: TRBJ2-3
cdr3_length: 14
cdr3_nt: TGCGCCAGCAGCCTCACCCCCCTAGGAGATACGCAGTATTTT
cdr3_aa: CASSLTPLGDTQYF

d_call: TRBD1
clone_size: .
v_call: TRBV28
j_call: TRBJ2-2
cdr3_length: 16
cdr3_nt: TGTGCCAGCAGTTTATTGAGGTCAGGGGGTGCCGGGGAGCTGTTTTTT
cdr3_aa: CASSLLRSGGAGELFF

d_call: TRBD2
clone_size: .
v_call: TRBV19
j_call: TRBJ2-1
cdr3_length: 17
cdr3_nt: TGTGCCAGTAGTATAAGGGGTCTAGCGGGAGCGCGCAATGAGCAGTTCTTC
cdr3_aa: CASSIRGLAGARNEQFF

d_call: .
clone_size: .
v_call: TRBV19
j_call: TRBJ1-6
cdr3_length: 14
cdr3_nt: TGTGCCAGTAGTGTCGGGGGTTCTAATTCACCCCTCCACTTT
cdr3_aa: CASSVGGSNSPLHF

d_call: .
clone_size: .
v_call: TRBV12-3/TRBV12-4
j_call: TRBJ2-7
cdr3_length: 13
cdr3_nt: TGTGCCAGCAGTTTGATAGACTCCTACGAGCAGTACTTC
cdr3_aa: CASSLIDSYEQYF

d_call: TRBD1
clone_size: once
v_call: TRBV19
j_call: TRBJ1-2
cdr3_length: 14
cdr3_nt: TGTGCCAGTAGTTTACGGGACAGGGTAATTGGCTACACCTTC
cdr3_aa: CASSLRDRVIGYTF

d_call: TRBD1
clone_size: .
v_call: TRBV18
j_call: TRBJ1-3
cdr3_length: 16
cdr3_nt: TGTGCCAGCTCACGTACAGGGGGTTACTCTGGAAACACCATATATTTT
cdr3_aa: CASSRTGGYSGNTIYF

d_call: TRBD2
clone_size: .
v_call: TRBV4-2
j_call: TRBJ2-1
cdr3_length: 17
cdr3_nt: TGTGCCAGCAGCCGCATTAAGACTAGCGGGAGGGACAATGAGCAGTTCTTC
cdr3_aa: CASSRIKTSGRDNEQFF

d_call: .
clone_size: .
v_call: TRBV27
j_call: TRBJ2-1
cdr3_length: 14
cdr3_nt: TGTGCCAGCAGTTACTACCCAACCTACAATGAGCAGTTCTTC
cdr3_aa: CASSYYPTYNEQFF

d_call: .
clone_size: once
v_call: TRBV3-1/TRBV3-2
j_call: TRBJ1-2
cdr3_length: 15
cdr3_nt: TGTGCCAGCAGCCCGGCGGGGATTGGGGCCTATGGCTACACCTTC
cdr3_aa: CASSPAGIGAYGYTF